Sequencing of this T cell receptor (beta chain) was carried out in a study of blood T cell repertoires in COVID-19. Study-level information: PBMCs, B-cell-depleted T cells, or T cells were the source of the cDNA or gDNA that made up the material.

The J segment lost 10 bases and the V segment lost 4 bases, leaving 10 bases of the junction unmatched. This CDR3 comprises 14 residues. Germline CDR1 SNHLY, CDR2 FYNNEI. What the recovered Cohort 3 donors had was two negative PCRs, clearance, or symptom resolution. In the original processing: Quantification of nucleated cells was approximated via reference gene primer amplification. The data were produced by immunoSEQ multiplex PCR, yet TCRdb's version contains in-frame clones alone and is incomplete. V, J and clone size are taken as reported in that table, and D and trimming were inferred from the DNA itself. The table shows 260,000 or so clones, with 75% to 90% occurring only once.

The V gene is TRBV2, the J gene TRBJ1-2, with 9 bases fitting TRBD1. The clonotype comes from a woman aged 45-65 years who had recovered from COVID-19. Specimen: PBMCs or T cells enriched from blood (not recorded which). DNA for the CDR3: TGTGCCAGCAGTGTATTGGGACAGGGTTTTGACTACACCTTC. Encoded protein: CASSVLGQGFDYTF. Full variable domain (rest looked up from reference TRBV2 and TRBJ1-2): EPEVTQTPSHQVTQMGQEVILRCVPISNHLYFYWYRQILGQKVEFLVSFYNNEISEKSEIFDDQFSVERPDGSNFTLKIRSTKLEDSAMYFCASSVLGQGFDYTFGSGTRLTVV.